A selection of T cell receptor beta chains follows, all from one sample in a study of T cell responses to AZD1222 COVID-19 vaccine. TCRdb's copy holds only in-frame clones and misses some; the assay was immunoSEQ multiplex PCR. The table includes about 97,000 clones, around 89% detected once. The sequencing used peripheral blood, collected on day 0 of AZD1222 vaccination. These receptors all stem from an adult in good health. The CDR3 runs from the conserved cysteine through the conserved F or W. The D gene is left open where the match is weak. Size values are once, few and many counts, or a class for expanded clones, and some rows have none.

TGTGCCTGGAGTGTACTATACAGCAATCAGCCCCAGCATTTT | CAWSVLYSNQPQHF | TRBJ1-5 | NA | NA | TRBV30
TGTGCCAGCCGAGGACAGGCGGGCACTGAAGCTTTCTTT | CASRGQAGTEAFF | TRBJ1-1 | NA | TRBD1 | TRBV7-9
TGTGCCACCAGCAGAGATCGAGGAGGGGTGAACACTGAAGCTTTCTTT | CATSRDRGGVNTEAFF | TRBJ1-1 | NA | NA | TRBV15
TGTGCCAGCAGCTCGCCGGGAGGGGGTAACAATCAGCCCCAGCATTTT | CASSSPGGGNNQPQHF | TRBJ1-5 | NA | NA | TRBV7-9
TGTGCCAGCAGCAATCTTACGGGAGGACGGGCGGATACGCAGTATTTT | CASSNLTGGRADTQYF | TRBJ2-3 | NA | NA | TRBV21-1
TGTGCCAGCTCCTGGCAGGGGGGAAGCACAGATACGCAGTATTTT | CASSWQGGSTDTQYF | TRBJ2-3 | NA | NA | TRBV18
TGCGCCAGCAGCCCCACTAGCGGGGGGAGCGATTCACCCCTCCACTTT | CASSPTSGGSDSPLHF | TRBJ1-6 | NA | NA | TRBV5-1
TGTGCCAGCAGCGCTCGACAGGGGTCTTCACCCCTCCACTTT | CASSARQGSSPLHF | TRBJ1-6 | NA | TRBD1 | TRBV9
TGTGCCAGCAGCTTAGTTGGAAACACCATATATTTT | CASSLVGNTIYF | TRBJ1-3 | NA | NA | TRBV7-9
TGCGCCAGCAGCCAGGGAAGGGATCAGCCCCAGCATTTT | CASSQGRDQPQHF | TRBJ1-5 | NA | NA | TRBV5-1
TGTGCCTCACAGGACAGGGGGGTGGCGGGACTAGCGGGTGGTGAGCAGTTCTTC | CASQDRGVAGLAGGEQFF | TRBJ2-1 | NA | TRBD2 | TRBV19
TGTGCCAGCAGTTTAGCCGGACAGCTCTACAATGAGCAGTTCTTC | CASSLAGQLYNEQFF | TRBJ2-1 | NA | NA | TRBV27
TGTGCCAGCAGCCCTTGGACTAGCGGTTACGAGCAGTACTTC | CASSPWTSGYEQYF | TRBJ2-7 | few | TRBD2 | TRBV7-2
TGTGCCAGTAGCAGGACTAGCGGGAGGATGGACAATGAGCAGTTCTTC | CASSRTSGRMDNEQFF | TRBJ2-1 | NA | TRBD2 | TRBV19
TGTGCCAGCACCGGTGGAGGGGGGCTTAGCACAGATACGCAGTATTTT | CASTGGGGLSTDTQYF | TRBJ2-3 | NA | NA | TRBV5-4
TGCGCCAGCAGCACCGGGACAGGGGGCTCTTACACTGAAGCTTTCTTT | CASSTGTGGSYTEAFF | TRBJ1-1 | NA | TRBD1 | TRBV5-1
TGTGCCAGCAGCTCCCCTAGAGGGGAGCAGTTCTTC | CASSSPRGEQFF | TRBJ2-1 | few | NA | TRBV7-8
TGCGCCAGCAGCCCCAGTGGACAGGGGTCTGGGGCCAACGTCCTGACTTTC | CASSPSGQGSGANVLTF | TRBJ2-6 | once | TRBD1 | TRBV5-1
TGTGCCAGCGGCCCGGACAGGGTAATGAACACTGAAGCTTTCTTT | CASGPDRVMNTEAFF | TRBJ1-1 | NA | TRBD1 | TRBV2
TGTGCCAGCAGCTTAAGACAGGGCGAGGCCGGGGAGCTGTTTTTT | CASSLRQGEAGELFF | TRBJ2-2 | NA | TRBD1 | TRBV13
TGTGCCACCAGTGATTTGTTGGGCAGGGGAGAAAATGAGCAGTTCTTC | CATSDLLGRGENEQFF | TRBJ2-1 | NA | NA | TRBV24-1
TGTGCCTGGAGTCTACATCGGAACACTGAAGCTTTCTTT | CAWSLHRNTEAFF | TRBJ1-1 | NA | NA | TRBV30
TGTGCCAGCAGAACTACAGGGGCAGTGGAGACCCAGTACTTC | CASRTTGAVETQYF | TRBJ2-5 | NA | TRBD1 | TRBV2
TGTGCCAGCAGTTTGGCCTCGGGGGGCACAGATACGCAGTATTTT | CASSLASGGTDTQYF | TRBJ2-3 | NA | NA | TRBV6-2/TRBV6-3
TGTGCCAGCAGTGACGGGGGGGCCTCCTACGAGCAGTACTTC | CASSDGGASYEQYF | TRBJ2-7 | NA | NA | TRBV6-4
TGTGCCAGCAGTTTCGGACAGGACTATGGCTACACCTTC | CASSFGQDYGYTF | TRBJ1-2 | NA | TRBD1 | TRBV7-9
TGTGCCAGCAGCTTAGTGGGGCAGGGTGGCAATCAGCCCCAGCATTTT | CASSLVGQGGNQPQHF | TRBJ1-5 | NA | NA | TRBV7-8
TGCGCCAGCAGCTTTAATCCGGGGACAAACTATGGCTACACCTTC | CASSFNPGTNYGYTF | TRBJ1-2 | NA | NA | TRBV5-1
TGTGCCAGCAGTGGTTCGGGTTGGACTCAGTATTTT | CASSGSGWTQYF | TRBJ2-3 | NA | NA | TRBV27
TGCGCCAGCAGCCAAGACGGACCGTATGAGCAGTTCTTC | CASSQDGPYEQFF | TRBJ2-1 | NA | NA | TRBV4-3
TGTGCCAGCAGCTGGGGGACAGCGAACACTGAAGCTTTCTTT | CASSWGTANTEAFF | TRBJ1-1 | NA | TRBD1 | TRBV5-4
TGCGCCAGCAGCTTGGGGCTAGCGGGGGGGCGGGGAGATACGCAGTATTTT | CASSLGLAGGRGDTQYF | TRBJ2-3 | NA | TRBD2 | TRBV5-1
TGTGCCAGCAGCTTACGGGGGGAGGGCACTGAAGCTTTCTTT | CASSLRGEGTEAFF | TRBJ1-1 | NA | NA | TRBV7-2
TGTGCCAGCGGGTTAGCGATTAGCACAGATACGCAGTATTTT | CASGLAISTDTQYF | TRBJ2-3 | NA | NA | TRBV7-8
TGTGCCAGCATGCAAAACACTGAAGCTTTCTTT | CASMQNTEAFF | TRBJ1-1 | NA | NA | TRBV28
TGTGCCAGCAGCCCCGGACACGGAGGCGGCTACACCTTC | CASSPGHGGGYTF | TRBJ1-2 | NA | NA | TRBV7-3
TGTGCCAGCAGCCAAGAATGGGGCTCCTACAATGAGCAGTTCTTC | CASSQEWGSYNEQFF | TRBJ2-1 | once | NA | TRBV3-1/TRBV3-2
TGTGCCAGCAGTTACGCTCCGGGACAGGGAAACTATGGCTACACCTTC | CASSYAPGQGNYGYTF | TRBJ1-2 | NA | TRBD1 | TRBV6-5
TGTGCCAGCAGCTTATTCCCCCATAGCAATCAGCCCCAGCATTTT | CASSLFPHSNQPQHF | TRBJ1-5 | once | NA | TRBV7-2
TGTGCCAGCAGCAATAGCGATGGAGCAAACACTGAAGCTTTCTTT | CASSNSDGANTEAFF | TRBJ1-1 | few | NA | TRBV7-9
TGTGCCAGCACCGGCGGCCAGGACAATCAGCCCCAGCATTTT | CASTGGQDNQPQHF | TRBJ1-5 | few | NA | TRBV7-9
TGTGCCAGCAGCTACGACCCTGGGACCTCCACTGAAGCTTTCTTT | CASSYDPGTSTEAFF | TRBJ1-1 | NA | NA | TRBV27
TGTGCCAGCAGACCTCGACAGCTTAACTATGGCTACACCTTC | CASRPRQLNYGYTF | TRBJ1-2 | NA | NA | TRBV6-5
TGTGCCAGCAGTGAAGCAGCCCGGGGAACCTACGAGCAGTACTTC | CASSEAARGTYEQYF | TRBJ2-7 | NA | NA | TRBV6-1
TGTGCCAGCAGAGAGTCAGGGGACTATGGCTACACCTTC | CASRESGDYGYTF | TRBJ1-2 | NA | NA | TRBV28
TGTGCCAGCAGCTTAGAGGAGGTAGCGGACCGACCAAACACTGAAGCTTTCTTT | CASSLEEVADRPNTEAFF | TRBJ1-1 | NA | NA | TRBV7-8
TGTGCCACCAGCAGAGACAGTGAGCAGTTCTTC | CATSRDSEQFF | TRBJ2-1 | NA | NA | TRBV15
TGTGCCAGCAGCCGAGACAGTCAAGAGACCCAGTACTTC | CASSRDSQETQYF | TRBJ2-5 | NA | NA | TRBV11-3
TGCGCCAGCAGCTTTGGTGGGGGGGCCGAGCAGCCCCAGCATTTT | CASSFGGGAEQPQHF | TRBJ1-5 | NA | NA | TRBV5-1